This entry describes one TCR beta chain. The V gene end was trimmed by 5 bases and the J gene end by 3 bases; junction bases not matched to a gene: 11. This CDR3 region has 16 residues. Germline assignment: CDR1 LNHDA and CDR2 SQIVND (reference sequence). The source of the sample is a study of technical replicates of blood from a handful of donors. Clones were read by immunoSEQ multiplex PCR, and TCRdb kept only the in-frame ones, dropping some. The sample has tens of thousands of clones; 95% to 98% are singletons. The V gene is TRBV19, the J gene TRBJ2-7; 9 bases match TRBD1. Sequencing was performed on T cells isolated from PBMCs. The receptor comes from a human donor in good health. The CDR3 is CASSSLSRDRDYEQYF. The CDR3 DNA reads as TGTGCCAGTAGTTCACTCTCCCGGGACAGGGACTACGAGCAGTACTTC.